One and the same sample provided the 28 T cell receptor beta chains below, sequenced in a study of cytomegalovirus exposure and HLA in healthy donors (dated by TCRdb to the late 2010s). Library preparation used the immunoSEQ multiplex PCR assay. For the multiplex PCR, a mixture combining 60 forward primers for TCR Vbeta segments and 13 reverse primers for TCR Jbeta segments was used. Held by TCRdb, this immuneACCESS table contains in-frame sequences only and omits some clones. Under half of the omission traces to an unresolved V gene where checked; the cause of the rest is unknown. Within this sample are more than 200,000 clones, with about 85% of them counted one time only. The ten largest make up 1% to 1.5% of the sample. Sequencing used PBMCs. The receptors were sampled from a human donor in good health.

This clone came up once. The chain has TRBV7-9 and TRBJ1-4; 9 bases line up with TRBD1. J was trimmed by 5 bases and V by 5 bases; bases with no gene match: 12. CDR3 size: 17 residues. In germline, CDR1 is SEHNR, CDR2 FQNEAQ (reference sequence). The CDR3 DNA follows: TGTGCCAGCAGCCCAGACAGGGGGACACTTCTAAATGAAAAACTGTTTTTT. This gives the protein CASSPDRGTLLNEKLFF. The full variable domain, its missing parts supplied by reference TRBV7-9 and TRBJ1-4, is DTGVSQNPRHKITKRGQNVTFRCDPISEHNRLYWYRQTLGQGPEFLTYFQNEAQLEKSRLLSDRFSAERPKGSFSTLEIQRTEQGDSAMYLCASSPDRGTLLNEKLFFGSGTQLSVL.

The CDR3 DNA sequence: TGTGCCAGCTCACCATTGGGGTGGGAGACTGAAGCTTTCTTT. Protein product: CASSPLGWETEAFF. The chain employs TRBV18 and TRBJ1-1; no reliable D call. The CDR3 has 14 amino acids. CDR1 is KGHSH, CDR2 LQKENI, per germline. Trimming stripped 2 bases from V and 5 bases from J, with 12 bases between.

The V gene is TRBV29-1, the J gene TRBJ2-1; D possibly corresponds to TRBD1 (5 bases). Trimming took off 0 bases at V and 3 bases at J, with 12 bases between the two ends. There are 15 residues in the CDR3. Germline V lookup: CDR1 SQVTM, CDR2 ANQGSEA. CDR3 nucleotides: TGCAGCGTTGAAGATAAGGACACTTACTACAATGAGCAGTTCTTC. It codes for CSVEDKDTYYNEQFF.

V usage is TRBV6-5 and J usage is TRBJ2-7; 9 bases line up with TRBD1. Germline CDR1 is MNHEY and CDR2 is SVGAGI. Losses at the gene ends were 0 bases for V and 4 bases for J; bases not matched to a gene: 7. This CDR3 is built from 16 residues. The CDR3 DNA sequence: TGTGCCAGCAGTTACTCCTCCGGGACAGGGAGTTACGAGCAGTACTTC. The encoded protein is CASSYSSGTGSYEQYF.

The chain employs TRBV19 and TRBJ2-3, with TRBD2 matching 8 bases. The CDR3 is made up of 16 amino acids. The junction had 7 bases not matched to a gene; V was cut back by 4 bases and J by 1 base. Germline CDR1 LNHDA, CDR2 SQIVND (reference sequence). The CDR3 nucleotides read TGTGCCAGTAGTACCCTACTAGCGGAGGGCACAGATACGCAGTATTTT. Its protein is CASSTLLAEGTDTQYF. The full variable domain, rest sourced from reference TRBV19 and TRBJ2-3, is DGGITQSPKYLFRKEGQNVTLSCEQNLNHDAMYWYRQDPGQGLRLIYYSQIVNDFQKGDIAEGYSVSREKKESFPLTVTSAQKNPTAFYLCASSTLLAEGTDTQYFGPGTRLTVL.

The V gene is TRBV2, the J gene TRBJ2-7; TRBD2 is a possible D gene (6 bases). Germline V gene data show CDR1 as SNHLY and CDR2 as FYNNEI. This CDR3 contains 15 residues. Trimming shortened V by 2 bases and J by 3 bases, and 14 bases separated the two germline ends. CDR3 sequence reads: CASSEPGEGYYEQYF. The CDR3 DNA is TGTGCCAGCAGTGAACCGGGGGAAGGGTACTACGAGCAGTACTTC.

This chain uses TRBV28 with TRBJ2-5; D is unresolved. The germline V gene has CDR1 MDHEN and CDR2 SYDVKM. Between the trimmed V and J ends, which lost 6 bases and 3 bases, there was a span of 17 bases. This CDR3 has 15 residues. CDR3 in DNA: TGTGCCAGCAGCTCCTATCGCGCCTCCGAAGAGACCCAGTACTTC. Its protein is CASSSYRASEETQYF.

This clone occurred once. V is TRBV7-3 and J is TRBJ2-1; 9 bases map to TRBD2. Germline V gene sequence: CDR1 SGHTA, CDR2 FQGTGA. This CDR3 is built from 15 residues. V dropped 2 bases and J dropped 4; count of bases not matched to a gene: 3. The CDR3 protein is CASSLGLAIYNEQFF. The CDR3, as DNA: TGTGCCAGCAGCTTAGGACTAGCGATTTACAATGAGCAGTTCTTC.

This clone was detected once. The J gene is TRBJ2-2, the V gene TRBV6-5; the D gene is possibly TRBD1 (5 bases). The CDR3 is made up of 15 amino acids. Germline V gives CDR1 MNHEY, CDR2 SVGAGI. V lost 1 base and J 5 bases, leaving 11 bases between the germline ends. For the CDR3, the DNA is TGTGCCAGCAGTTACTGGGCAGGGCAAACCGGGGAGCTGTTTTTT. Translating it yields CASSYWAGQTGELFF.

This chain connects TRBV7-8 to TRBJ2-7, with 9 positions matching TRBD2. This CDR3 is 15 amino acids long. Germline trimming cut 0 bases from V and 5 bases from J; bases unmatched to any gene: 5. Germline CDR1 reads SGHVS; CDR2 reads FQNEAQ. The CDR3 spells CASSLAKAGGHEQYF. CDR3 in DNA: TGTGCCAGCAGCTTAGCGAAAGCGGGAGGTCACGAGCAGTACTTC.

V usage is TRBV4-1 and J usage is TRBJ1-1; 8 bases align to TRBD1. The V segment lost 3 bases and the J segment 7 bases; nucleotides outside the gene matches: 10. The CDR3 has 15 amino acids. Germline CDR1 reads MGHRA; CDR2 reads YSYEKL. The CDR3 is CASSQVRQGPGEAFF. The DNA of the CDR3 is TGCGCCAGCAGCCAGGTGAGACAGGGGCCCGGTGAAGCTTTCTTT.

V is TRBV9 and J is TRBJ2-7, with 11 bases lining up with TRBD1. V lost 3 bases, J lost 2 bases, and 7 bases stayed unmatched. The CDR3 has 16 amino acids. Germline-derived CDR1 and CDR2 are SGDLS and YYNGEE. CDR3 DNA: TGTGCCAGCAGCGACTCTCCGGGACAGGGGGCCTACGAGCAGTACTTC. Translating it yields CASSDSPGQGAYEQYF.

V usage is TRBV10-3 and J usage is TRBJ2-7, with 7 positions matching TRBD1. The CDR3 covers 15 residues. Germline loops: CDR1 ENHRY, CDR2 SYGVKD. J gave up 4 bases and V 2 bases, and 8 bases lay outside the gene matches. The CDR3 sequence is CAISERGPGGYEQYF. The CDR3 DNA reads TGTGCCATCAGTGAGCGCGGCCCAGGGGGATACGAGCAGTACTTC.

The chain carries TRBV6-1 and TRBJ1-1, with 8 bases lining up with TRBD1. The CDR3 has 15 residues. Germline CDR1 reads MNHNS; CDR2 reads SASEGT. Trimming cost V 5 bases and J 4 bases; bases outside gene matches: 9. The CDR3 DNA reads as TGTGCCAGCAGTTCGGACAGGGATGGCGGCACTGAAGCTTTCTTT. Residues: CASSSDRDGGTEAFF.

This clone came up once. J is TRBJ2-1 and V is TRBV18, with TRBD1 as a possible D gene (6 bases). V lost 3 bases and J lost 1, with 13 bases in between. Germline V lookup: CDR1 KGHSH, CDR2 LQKENI. This CDR3 region has 16 residues. The CDR3 region has the DNA TGTGCCAGCTCACCGGGACATCGGGCTTCCTACAATGAGCAGTTCTTC. Protein sequence: CASSPGHRASYNEQFF.

With respect to this clone: The sample carries other DNA sequences with the same CDR3. The V call is TRBV2, the J call TRBJ2-5; perhaps TRBD2 as D (6 bases). Trimming pared 8 bases from V and 2 bases from J, leaving 18 bases between. The CDR3 totals 15 residues. In germline, CDR1 is SNHLY, CDR2 FYNNEI. CDR3 protein: CASSSVLGPQETQYF. DNA for the CDR3: TGTGCCAGCTCTAGCGTTTTGGGGCCTCAAGAGACCCAGTACTTC.

The CDR3 reads CASSHDRVGSYAYEQYF. CDR3 bases: TGCGCCAGCAGCCATGACAGGGTGGGCTCCTACGCCTACGAGCAGTACTTC. J is TRBJ2-7 and V is TRBV4-1, with 7 positions matching TRBD1. The V gene end was trimmed by 3 bases and the J gene end by 2 bases; junction bases not matched to a gene: 13. This CDR3 is built from 17 residues. The germline V gene has CDR1 MGHRA and CDR2 YSYEKL.

The CDR3 region has the DNA TGTGCCAGCAGTGAATCGCCCCTCGGCGGGACGGCAGGTCATACGCAGTATTTT. Amino acids: CASSESPLGGTAGHTQYF. This sequence joins TRBV6-1 and TRBJ2-3, with a weak D call TRBD2 (6 bases). Germline-derived CDR1 and CDR2 are MNHNS and SASEGT. Between the trimmed V and J ends, which lost 2 bases and 7 bases, there was a span of 25 bases. The CDR3 length is 18 residues.

The genes are TRBV29-1 and TRBJ1-4; the D gene is possibly TRBD1 (6 bases). Germline CDR1 SQVTM, CDR2 ANQGSEA. This CDR3 region has 13 residues. V lost 4 bases and J 8 bases, leaving 14 bases between the germline ends. The CDR3 bases are TGCAGCGTTGGGGACACCCGAGGGGAAAAACTGTTTTTT. It translates to CSVGDTRGEKLFF.

V and J are TRBV6-6 and TRBJ2-5; D is unclear. The CDR3 extends over 11 amino acids. Germline V gene sequence: CDR1 MNHNY, CDR2 SVGAGI (reference sequence). V shed 5 bases and J shed 5 bases, with 6 bases lying between them. CDR3 sequence: CASSTRETQYF. CDR3 coding DNA: TGTGCCAGCAGTACCCGGGAGACCCAGTACTTC.

This sequence joins TRBV6-5 and TRBJ1-1, with D tentatively TRBD1 (6 bases). Trimming removed 6 bases from V and 3 bases from J, with 14 bases in between. The CDR3 is 14 amino acids. Looked up from germline, CDR1 is MNHEY and CDR2 is SVGAGI. CDR3 in amino acids: CASRFRGPHTEAFF. As DNA, the CDR3 is TGTGCCAGCAGGTTCAGGGGACCTCACACTGAAGCTTTCTTT.

In this sample, this clone turned up once. The chain joins TRBV18 to TRBJ1-2; 7 positions agree with TRBD1. Unmatched junction bases numbered 12, after V lost 3 bases and J lost 8 bases. Germline CDR1 reads KGHSH; CDR2 reads LQKENI. CDR3 size: 15 residues. CDR3: CASSPTGTADFGYTF. The DNA for the CDR3 is TGTGCCAGCTCACCGACAGGGACGGCCGACTTCGGCTACACCTTC.

The chain carries TRBV7-3 and TRBJ2-1; TRBD2 agrees at 13 bases. This CDR3 comprises 17 residues. Germline lookup yields CDR1 SGHTA and CDR2 FQGTGA. V shed 1 base and J 2 bases; nucleotides not matched to a gene: 2. The CDR3 coding sequence is TGTGCCAGCAGCTTAATGGGACTAGCGGGACCCTACAATGAGCAGTTCTTC. Amino acid sequence: CASSLMGLAGPYNEQFF.

This clone came up a few times. The V and J genes are TRBV10-3 and TRBJ1-1; D is ambiguous. Germline CDR1 is ENHRY and CDR2 is SYGVKD. The CDR3 has 14 residues. The ends were cut back, 0 bases at V and 2 bases at J, with 7 bases in the middle. In DNA form, the CDR3 reads TGTGCCATCAGTGAGTCAAATAGAAACACTGAAGCTTTCTTT. Translating gives CAISESNRNTEAFF.

This chain uses TRBV19 with TRBJ2-3, with TRBD2 matching over 9 bases. The CDR3 is 16 residues long. V was pared by 5 bases and J by 4 bases, with 10 bases of the junction left unmatched. Germline V gives CDR1 LNHDA, CDR2 SQIVND (reference sequence). DNA of the CDR3: TGTGCCAGTAGTCCCAGGGGCGGGAGGGCTTCAGATACGCAGTATTTT. This encodes CASSPRGGRASDTQYF.

The rearrangement uses TRBV15 and TRBJ2-7; the D is unclear. The V end lost 0 bases, the J end lost 0 bases, and 9 bases lay between the germline ends. The germline V gene encodes CDR1 LNHNV and CDR2 YYDKDF (reference sequence). The CDR3 spans 15 residues. The CDR3 sequence is CATSRDLPSSYEQYF. In DNA, the CDR3 is TGTGCCACCAGCAGAGATCTCCCGAGCTCCTACGAGCAGTACTTC.

This sequence joins TRBV19 and TRBJ2-7, with 10 bases matching TRBD2. CDR1 LNHDA and CDR2 SQIVND come from the germline V gene (reference sequence). Unmatched junction bases numbered 8, after V lost 9 bases and J lost 3 bases. The CDR3 has 14 amino acids. CDR3 sequence (DNA): TGTGCCAGCCGGCGACTAGCGGGCCACTACGAGCAGTACTTC. This codes for CASRRLAGHYEQYF.

The rearrangement uses TRBV10-3 and TRBJ2-7; D not certain. Germline CDR1 and CDR2: ENHRY and SYGVKD. Trimming took off 8 bases at V and 4 bases at J, with 15 bases between the two ends. This CDR3 contains 13 residues. CDR3 protein: CAIGTDKTYEQYF. In nucleotides, the CDR3 is TGTGCCATCGGAACAGATAAAACGTACGAGCAGTACTTC.